These 14 T cell receptor beta chains were all obtained from the same sample, sequenced in a study of tumor-infiltrating lymphocytes in primary liver carcinoma. The tissue used was unsorted bulk material of roughly 17-32 mg. RNA and DNA were co-extracted from it with the AllPrep DNA/RNA mini kit. TCR beta cDNA was made from 400 to 500 ng total RNA with a constant-region primer. Modified slightly, ARM-PCR produced TCR beta libraries over three nested multiplex PCR rounds. The two initial PCR rounds, around 11 cycles each, used TRBV1-TRBV30 forward and C-beta reverse primers. TCRdb analysed the multiplex PCR reads with MiXCR anew, one entry per CDR3 protein. The sample holds under 200,000 distinct CDR3 sequences, 85% seen once. The sample consisted of tumor tissue from primary liver carcinoma. Source of these receptors: a man aged 40-55 years with primary liver carcinoma and hepatitis B virus infection.

V and J are TRBV14 and TRBJ1-2; no definite D call. V was shortened by 2 bases and J by 7 bases, with 11 bases between the two germline ends. CDR1 SGHDN and CDR2 FVKESK come from the germline V gene. CDR3 length: 13 amino acids. CDR3 sequence: CASSQMVNGGYTF. CDR3 sequence (DNA): TGTGCCAGCAGCCAAATGGTGAACGGTGGCTACACCTTC.

In regard to this clonotype: A junction end diverges from the germline sequence, so it may reflect a read error. J is TRBJ2-7 and V is TRBV6-2 or TRBV6-3; the match to TRBD2 covers 13 bases. The CDR3 is made up of 15 amino acids. Per germline, CDR1 MNHEY and CDR2 SVGEGT. CDR3 sequence: CASRQGLAGSSERYF. The CDR3 nucleotides are TGTGCCAGCAGACAGGGACTAGCGGGATCTAGCGAGCGGTACTTC.

With respect to this clonotype: A much larger clone sits a single nucleotide away, making a read error possible. The V and J genes are TRBV7-9 and TRBJ2-7, with D possibly TRBD2 on 6 matching bases. Germline CDR1 reads SEHNR; CDR2 reads FQNEAQ (reference sequence). This CDR3 region has 13 residues. CDR3 region: CTSSTSSVYEQYF. Here the CDR3 DNA reads TGTACCAGCAGCACCTCTAGCGTCTACGAGCAGTACTTC.

In regard to this clonotype: At one of its ends the junction is not consistent with the germline gene, which may arise from a read error. The chain combines TRBV6-5 with TRBJ2-6; possibly TRBD2 for D (5 bases). The CDR3 sequence is 17 residues long. Germline V lookup: CDR1 MNHEY, CDR2 SVGAGI. The CDR3 spells CVSSYGGSSSGTNVLTF. DNA of the CDR3: TGTGTCAGCAGTTACGGAGGCAGTTCCTCTGGGACCAACGTCCTGACTTTC.

About this clonotype: An end of the junction does not agree with germline; a read error may underlie this. This sequence joins TRBV4-2 and TRBJ2-1; TRBD2 agrees at 11 bases. Germline V lookup: CDR1 LGHNA, CDR2 YNFKEQ. The CDR3 spans 17 residues. CDR3 DNA sequence: TGTGCCAGCAACCAAGCAGCGCCTAGCGGGAGGTACAATGAGCAGTTCTTC. It translates to CASNQAAPSGRYNEQFF.

About this clonotype: Sequence at one end of the junction differs from germline and may be a read error. The rearrangement joins TRBV14 to TRBJ2-1; possible D gene TRBD2, 6 bases. Looked up from germline, CDR1 is SGHDN and CDR2 is FVKESK. The CDR3 covers 16 residues. CDR3 DNA: TGTACCAGCAATGCCGTAGCGGAATGGGTAAACAATGAGCAGTTCTTC. It codes for CTSNAVAEWVNNEQFF.

A remark on this clonotype: Its ends do not fully match the called genes, so a read error is possible. The rearrangement uses TRBV11-3 and TRBJ1-5; possibly TRBD1 for D (5 bases). The CDR3 runs 15 residues. CDR1 SGHNT and CDR2 YENEEA come from the germline V gene. The DNA for the CDR3 is TGTGTCAGCAGTTTAGACCTGGGGGTGGCTCAGTCCCAGCATTTT. Translated: CVSSLDLGVAQSQHF.

This clonotype was picked up one time. At one of its ends the junction is not consistent with the germline gene, which may arise from a read error. The chain recombines TRBV29-1 with TRBJ2-2; the D gene is possibly TRBD1 (6 bases). The CDR3 extends over 14 amino acids. Germline assignment: CDR1 SQVTM and CDR2 ANQGSEA. CDR3 residues: CIVVTGSLTGELFF. The CDR3 DNA sequence: TGCATCGTCGTAACAGGGAGCTTGACCGGGGAGCTATTTTTT.

In regard to this clonotype: The junction and the germline gene differ at one end; a read error may be behind it. The V gene is TRBV11-1, the J gene TRBJ2-2; possibly TRBD1 for D (6 bases). Germline CDR1 is SGHAT and CDR2 is FQDESV (reference sequence). This CDR3 comprises 13 residues. This chain's CDR3 is CVRSFWDTGELFF. Written as DNA, the CDR3 is TGTGTCCGCAGCTTTTGGGACACCGGGGAACTGTTTTTT.

The chain combines TRBV11-3 with TRBJ2-1, with a possible D match to TRBD2 (5 bases). The CDR3 totals 13 residues. Germline CDR1 is SGHNT and CDR2 is YENEEA. The V and J ends lost 5 bases and 13 bases respectively, with 18 bases between them. Here the CDR3 DNA reads TGTGCCAGCAGCGTACTAGAGCGAGCCGGACAGTTCTTC. It codes for CASSVLERAGQFF. Full variable domain (rest looked up from reference TRBV11-3 and TRBJ2-1): EAGVVQSPRYKIIEKKQPVAFWCNPISGHNTLYWYLQNLGQGPELLIRYENEEAVDDSQLPKDRFSAERLKGVDSTLKIQPAELGDSAVYLCASSVLERAGQFFGPGTRLTVL.

As to this clonotype: Sequence at one end of the junction differs from germline and may be a read error. The chain has TRBV29-1 and TRBJ2-1; D call uncertain. The CDR3 sequence is 13 residues long. Germline values: CDR1 SQVTM, CDR2 ANQGSEA. CDR3 loop: CSILVSPGHEQSF. CDR3 DNA: TGCAGCATTCTGGTATCGCCCGGGCATGAGCAGTCCTTC.

Concerning this clonotype: The CDR3 end shows no conserved phenylalanine or tryptophan, and so a read error is likely. The chain carries TRBV6-2 or TRBV6-3 and TRBJ2-2; D is possibly TRBD1 or TRBD2 (5 bases each). This CDR3 is 14 amino acids long. Germline CDR1 is MNHEY and CDR2 is SVGEGT. CDR3 sequence reads: CASSFRDPTAELFV. DNA of the CDR3: TGTGCCAGCAGTTTCCGGGACCCCACCGCGGAGCTGTTTGTT.

As concerns this clonotype: The conserved phenylalanine or tryptophan is not found at the CDR3 terminus, so this likely reflects a read error. The gene calls are TRBV5-6 and TRBJ2-3; no firm D call. This CDR3 has 14 amino acids. Trimming shortened V by 4 bases and J by 0 bases, and 9 bases separated the two germline ends. Germline CDR1 reads SGHDT; CDR2 reads YYEEEE. CDR3 region: CASSNRASTDTQYL. DNA of the CDR3: TGTGCCAGCAGCAATCGGGCCAGCACAGATACGCAGTATCTT.

Details on this clonotype: Relative to the germline gene, one junction end is altered; a read error may explain this. The genes are TRBV4-3 and TRBJ2-5; TRBD1 matches at 9 bases. The length of the CDR3 is 15 residues. CDR1 is LGHNA, CDR2 YSLEER, per germline. The CDR3 coding sequence is TGTGCCAGCAGCCATTTGGGACAGGGTGAGGAGACCCAGTACTTC. It encodes CASSHLGQGEETQYF.